The 28 T cell receptor beta chains listed next were all sequenced from one sample in a study of a mutant IDH1 vaccine in newly diagnosed glioma. TCRdb keeps only in-frame clones here, not all; method: immunoSEQ multiplex PCR. The data hold approximately 57,000 clones, with 82% observed a single time. What these receptors recognize is not known. Regarding time point: week 5, during vaccination. Vaccine doses each comprised 300 ug of mutant IDH1 20-mer peptide, with topical imiquimod. The sample was PBMCs, taken from a glioma patient whose treatment included an IDH1 peptide vaccine. These receptors originate from a woman between 18 and 29 years old with glioma. Some clones in this sample may be carry-over from other donors' samples.

The chain joins TRBV4-2 to TRBJ1-6; no reliable D call. This CDR3 is built from 16 residues. V was clipped by 0 bases and J by 8 bases, with 14 bases between them. Germline-derived CDR1 and CDR2 are LGHNA and YNFKEQ. The CDR3 sequence is CASSQERSDSYSPLHF. DNA of the CDR3: TGTGCCAGCAGCCAAGAAAGGTCGGACTCCTATTCACCCCTCCACTTT.

The chain joins TRBV7-9 to TRBJ1-1; D is ambiguous. The V end lost 1 base, the J end lost 1 base, and 10 bases lay between the germline ends. Germline CDR1 SEHNR, CDR2 FQNEAQ (reference sequence). This CDR3 has 15 residues. The CDR3 loop reads CASSLEALANTEAFF. DNA of the CDR3: TGTGCCAGCAGCTTAGAGGCCCTGGCGAACACTGAAGCTTTCTTT.

The count of this clone is one. The chain couples TRBV5-1 to TRBJ2-7, with 9 bases aligning to TRBD2. This CDR3 spans 17 amino acids. Unmatched junction bases numbered 16, after V lost 4 bases and J lost 5 bases. Germline values: CDR1 SGHRS, CDR2 YFSETQ. The chain's CDR3 is CASSHGGGRGLQHEQYF. CDR3 nucleotides: TGCGCCAGCAGCCATGGGGGCGGGAGGGGGCTTCAACACGAGCAGTACTTC.

The chain links TRBV2 to TRBJ2-1, with TRBD2 identical over 10 bases. This CDR3 is built from 13 residues. The V gene end was trimmed by 8 bases and the J gene end by 4 bases; junction bases not matched to a gene: 2. Germline lookup yields CDR1 SNHLY and CDR2 FYNNEI. CDR3 region: CASLTSGYNEQFF. Written as DNA, the CDR3 is TGTGCCAGCTTGACTAGCGGGTACAATGAGCAGTTCTTC.

The rearrangement links TRBV10-3 to TRBJ2-3, with 7 bases lining up with TRBD1. CDR1 and CDR2 from the germline V gene are ENHRY and SYGVKD. V lost 3 bases, J lost 5 bases, and 5 bases stayed unmatched. This CDR3 has 14 amino acids. The CDR3 sequence: CAISERDSRDTQYF. CDR3 in DNA: TGTGCCATCAGTGAACGGGACAGCCGAGATACGCAGTATTTT.

This chain joins TRBV11-2 and TRBJ2-5; no reliable D call. The ends were cut back, 5 bases at V and 5 bases at J, with 9 bases in the middle. The CDR3 is 12 amino acids. CDR1 and CDR2 (germline): SGHAT, FQNNGV. The DNA of the CDR3 is TGTGCCAGCAGCCTCAAGAGGGAGACCCAGTACTTC. Amino acid sequence: CASSLKRETQYF.

V gene TRBV13 combines with J gene TRBJ2-6, with D uncertain. Germline V gene data show CDR1 as PRHDT and CDR2 as FYEKMQ (reference sequence). This CDR3 is built from 20 residues. Trimming took off 0 bases at V and 0 bases at J, with 18 bases between the two ends. CDR3 DNA: TGTGCCAGCAGCTTAGGCCGGAGAGGCAGATCCACCTCTGGGGCCAACGTCCTGACTTTC. The encoded protein is CASSLGRRGRSTSGANVLTF.

The rearrangement uses TRBV6-5 and TRBJ1-2; possible D gene TRBD1, 6 bases. Germline-derived CDR1 and CDR2 are MNHEY and SVGAGI. CDR3 length: 13 residues. V lost 2 bases and J lost 8, with 12 bases in between. CDR3 protein: CASSYPGARGYTF. CDR3 nucleotide sequence: TGTGCCAGCAGTTACCCGGGGGCACGGGGCTACACCTTC.

This chain joins TRBV5-1 and TRBJ1-1; 9 bases line up with TRBD1. CDR1 SGHRS and CDR2 YFSETQ come from the germline V gene. Trimming at V came to 4 bases and at J to 4 bases, leaving 8 bases not matched to a gene. CDR3 size: 15 residues. The CDR3 here is CASSRGTGRVTEAFF. Here the CDR3 DNA reads TGCGCCAGCAGCCGAGGGACAGGGCGGGTCACTGAAGCTTTCTTT.

The chain is built from TRBV10-1 and TRBJ1-5; no clear D. This CDR3 has 12 residues. V was trimmed by 3 bases and J by 9 bases, leaving 9 bases between them. From germline, CDR1 is WNHNN and CDR2 SYGVQD (reference sequence). The CDR3 DNA sequence: TGCGCCAGCAGTGACACGGAGTGGCCCCAGCATTTT. This gives the protein CASSDTEWPQHF.

The V gene is TRBV9, the J gene TRBJ1-1, with D unresolved. V was pared by 3 bases and J by 5 bases, with 11 bases between. CDR3 length: 13 residues. Germline V CDR1 and CDR2: SGDLS, YYNGEE. The CDR3: CASSGAPGTEAFF. CDR3 DNA: TGTGCCAGCAGCGGAGCCCCTGGGACTGAAGCTTTCTTT. Looking up the rest from reference TRBV9 and TRBJ1-1 gives the full variable domain: DSGVTQTPKHLITATGQRVTLRCSPRSGDLSVYWYQQSLDQGLQFLIQYYNGEERAKGNILERFSAQQFPDLHSELNLSSLELGDSALYFCASSGAPGTEAFFGQGTRLTVV.

The chain employs TRBV7-8 and TRBJ1-2; D is ambiguous. Germline CDR1 reads SGHVS; CDR2 reads FQNEAQ. The CDR3 loop spans 12 amino acids. The V and J ends lost 5 bases and 8 bases respectively, with 12 bases between them. CDR3 nucleotides: TGTGCCAGCAGCCCCGGCGAGGAGGGCTACACCTTC. Its protein is CASSPGEEGYTF. Looking up the rest from reference TRBV7-8 and TRBJ1-2 gives the full variable domain: GAGVSQSPRYKVAKRGQDVALRCDPISGHVSLFWYQQALGQGPEFLTYFQNEAQLDKSGLPSDRFFAERPEGSVSTLKIQRTQQEDSAVYLCASSPGEEGYTFGSGTRLTVV.

The gene calls are TRBV30 and TRBJ2-3; TRBD2 matches 7 bases. The trim removed 1 base at V and 2 bases at J, leaving 9 bases unmatched. Germline V gives CDR1 GTSNPN, CDR2 SVGIG (reference sequence). The CDR3 loop spans 16 amino acids. CDR3 loop: CAWSEGRAGPTDTQYF. CDR3 nucleotides: TGTGCCTGGAGTGAAGGGAGGGCAGGCCCCACAGATACGCAGTATTTT.

This chain connects TRBV10-2 to TRBJ1-1; a possible D gene is TRBD1 (5 bases). The CDR3 consists of 14 residues. V was shortened by 6 bases and J by 3 bases, with 14 bases between the two germline ends. Per germline, CDR1 WSHSY and CDR2 SAAADI. CDR3 loop: CASSLGRRDTEAFF. The CDR3 coding sequence is TGCGCCAGCAGCCTGGGGCGGCGGGACACTGAAGCTTTCTTT.

The chain uses TRBV7-2 and TRBJ1-5, with unresolved D. V shed 5 bases and J shed 2 bases, with 16 bases lying between them. Germline V gives CDR1 SGHTA, CDR2 FQGNSA. This CDR3 has 16 amino acids. The CDR3 DNA sequence: TGTGCCAGCAGCCAAAGACGGGTAGATGGCAATCAGCCCCAGCATTTT. Its translation: CASSQRRVDGNQPQHF.

The chain carries TRBV5-1 and TRBJ2-3; D not resolved. The CDR3 has 15 amino acids. In germline, CDR1 is SGHRS, CDR2 YFSETQ. Between the trimmed V and J ends, which lost 4 bases and 1 base, there was a span of 13 bases. The CDR3 protein is CASSPRSPGTDTQYF. CDR3 sequence (DNA): TGCGCCAGCAGCCCCCGAAGCCCTGGCACAGATACGCAGTATTTT.

The rearrangement joins TRBV23-1 to TRBJ2-7, with 10 positions matching TRBD2. TRBV23-1 is reported as an ORF; its role is uncertain. V was clipped by 2 bases and J by 4 bases; unmatched bases: 8. CDR3 size: 16 residues. In DNA, the CDR3 is TGCGCCAGCAGTCAACCGGAGACTAGCGGGCCATACGAGCAGTACTTC. Protein: CASSQPETSGPYEQYF.

The gene calls are TRBV5-1 and TRBJ2-7; possible D gene TRBD1, 8 bases. V was shortened by 5 bases and J by 4 bases, with 22 bases between the two germline ends. This CDR3 has 16 residues. Looked up from germline, CDR1 is SGHRS and CDR2 is YFSETQ. The CDR3 DNA reads TGCGCCAGCAGATCCGGTACAGGGGGAGGGGGTTACGAGCAGTACTTC. As protein: CASRSGTGGGGYEQYF.

This clone was seen just once. This chain links TRBV5-4 with TRBJ1-2; TRBD1 might be the D (5 bases). The CDR3 extends over 14 amino acids. In germline, CDR1 is SGHNT, CDR2 YYREEE (reference sequence). The ends were cut back, 4 bases at V and 4 bases at J, with 14 bases in the middle. This CDR3 is CASSREGRGYGYTF. The CDR3 DNA follows: TGTGCCAGCAGCCGGGAGGGGAGAGGCTATGGCTACACCTTC.

V gene TRBV6-5 combines with J gene TRBJ2-7; a possible D gene is TRBD1 (5 bases). Deletions cut 2 bases from V and 3 bases from J, with 11 bases between. In germline, CDR1 is MNHEY, CDR2 SVGAGI. CDR3 length: 14 amino acids. This CDR3 reads CASSYTRQNYEQYF. In DNA, the CDR3 is TGTGCCAGCAGTTACACCCGACAGAACTACGAGCAGTACTTC.

V gene TRBV9 combines with J gene TRBJ2-1, with TRBD2 matching over 7 bases. In germline, CDR1 is SGDLS, CDR2 YYNGEE. CDR3 length: 17 residues. Germline trimming cut 10 bases from V and 4 bases from J; bases unmatched to any gene: 20. The CDR3 is CASHRLAEPQGYNEQFF. CDR3 nucleotide sequence: TGTGCCTCTCACCGGCTAGCGGAGCCCCAGGGTTACAATGAGCAGTTCTTC. Full variable domain (rest looked up from reference TRBV9 and TRBJ2-1): DSGVTQTPKHLITATGQRVTLRCSPRSGDLSVYWYQQSLDQGLQFLIQYYNGEERAKGNILERFSAQQFPDLHSELNLSSLELGDSALYFCASHRLAEPQGYNEQFFGPGTRLTVL.

The rearrangement uses TRBV30 and TRBJ1-1; D unclear. The V end was cut by 8 bases, the J end by 1 base, with 14 bases between. The germline gives CDR1 GTSNPN, CDR2 SVGIG (reference sequence). This CDR3 is 13 amino acids long. The CDR3 loop reads CAGGEGWNTEAFF. As DNA, the CDR3 is TGTGCCGGCGGCGAAGGCTGGAACACTGAAGCTTTCTTT.

The rearrangement links TRBV30 to TRBJ2-2, with TRBD2 matching 8 bases. V gave up 5 bases and J gave up 5 bases; unmatched junction bases: 7. The germline gives CDR1 GTSNPN, CDR2 SVGIG (reference sequence). This CDR3 region has 14 residues. CDR3 sequence: CAWRFAGGTGELFF. The CDR3 bases are TGTGCCTGGCGCTTTGCGGGAGGAACCGGGGAGCTGTTTTTT.

The chain combines TRBV6-5 with TRBJ2-7; no firm D call. V lost 7 bases to trimming and J lost 0 bases, with 13 bases between them. Germline V CDR1 and CDR2: MNHEY, SVGAGI. The CDR3 totals 14 residues. CDR3 nucleotide sequence: TGTGCCAGCACCAAGGGTCCCAGCTCCTACGAGCAGTACTTC. Protein product: CASTKGPSSYEQYF.

CDR3 protein: CASSEDSTGRETQYF. CDR3 in DNA: TGTGCCAGCAGTGAAGATTCTACAGGGAGAGAGACCCAGTACTTC. The genes are TRBV2 and TRBJ2-5, with D perhaps TRBD1 (6 bases). From germline, CDR1 is SNHLY and CDR2 FYNNEI. V lost 1 base, J lost 4 bases, and 13 bases lay in between. The CDR3 covers 15 residues.

This rearrangement joins TRBV6-5 to TRBJ1-1; 9 bases match TRBD1. Trimming removed 5 bases from V and 8 bases from J; junction bases left unmatched: 6. The germline V gene encodes CDR1 MNHEY and CDR2 SVGAGI. The CDR3 has 13 residues. The CDR3 DNA follows: TGTGCCAGCAGTCTGGGACAGGGACCCGAAGCTTTCTTT. It is translated as CASSLGQGPEAFF.

This sequence joins TRBV14 and TRBJ2-5; 7 nucleotides match TRBD2. This CDR3 is built from 18 residues. Germline V lookup: CDR1 SGHDN, CDR2 FVKESK. Unmatched junction bases numbered 12, after V lost 0 bases and J lost 2 bases. CDR3 DNA: TGTGCCAGCAGCCAAGATTGGAGACGGGACTACTTACAAGAGACCCAGTACTTC. Protein sequence: CASSQDWRRDYLQETQYF.

This clone was recorded a few times. The chain carries TRBV30 and TRBJ2-1; 9 bases fit TRBD2. J was trimmed by 6 bases and V by 0 bases; bases with no gene match: 12. CDR3 length: 17 amino acids. The germline gives CDR1 GTSNPN, CDR2 SVGIG (reference sequence). The CDR3 DNA is TGTGCCTGGAGTGTAAGGCCTAGCGGGGCCACCAGCAATGAGCAGTTCTTC. Translated, it gives CAWSVRPSGATSNEQFF.